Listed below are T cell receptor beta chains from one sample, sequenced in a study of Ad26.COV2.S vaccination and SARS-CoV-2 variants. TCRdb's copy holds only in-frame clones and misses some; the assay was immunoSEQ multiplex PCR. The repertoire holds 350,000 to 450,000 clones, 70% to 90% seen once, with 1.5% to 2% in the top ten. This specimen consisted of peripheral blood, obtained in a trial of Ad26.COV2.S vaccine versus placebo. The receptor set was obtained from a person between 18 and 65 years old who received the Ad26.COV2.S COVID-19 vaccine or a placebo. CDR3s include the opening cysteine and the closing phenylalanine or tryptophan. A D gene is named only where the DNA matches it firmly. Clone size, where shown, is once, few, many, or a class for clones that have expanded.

CDR3 DNA: TGTGCCTGGAGTCGGACTAGCGGAGACCGCTCCTACAATGAGCAGTTCTTC; CDR3 protein: CAWSRTSGDRSYNEQFF; J gene: TRBJ2-1; V gene: TRBV30; clone size: -; D gene: TRBD2
CDR3 DNA: TGTGCCTGGAGTGTATGGGCGTTGGATGGCTACACCTTC; CDR3 protein: CAWSVWALDGYTF; J gene: TRBJ1-2; V gene: TRBV30; clone size: -; D gene: -
CDR3 DNA: TGTGCCAGCAGAAAACAGGGTCATCAGCCCCAGCATTTT; CDR3 protein: CASRKQGHQPQHF; J gene: TRBJ1-5; V gene: TRBV12-3/TRBV12-4; clone size: -; D gene: -
CDR3 DNA: TGTGCCAGCAGCCCCTCTAGCGGGAGCAATGAGCAGTTCTTC; CDR3 protein: CASSPSSGSNEQFF; J gene: TRBJ2-1; V gene: TRBV7-2; clone size: -; D gene: TRBD2
CDR3 DNA: TGTGCCAGCAGCTTATCCCGGACAGGTGACCTCGGAAACACCATATATTTT; CDR3 protein: CASSLSRTGDLGNTIYF; J gene: TRBJ1-3; V gene: TRBV7-4; clone size: few; D gene: TRBD1
CDR3 DNA: TGTGCCAGCGGGCGGGGGGGCACAGATACGCAGTATTTT; CDR3 protein: CASGRGGTDTQYF; J gene: TRBJ2-3; V gene: TRBV28; clone size: once; D gene: TRBD2
CDR3 DNA: TGTGCCAGTAGTGACAGGGGTACTAATGAAAAACTGTTTTTT; CDR3 protein: CASSDRGTNEKLFF; J gene: TRBJ1-4; V gene: TRBV19; clone size: -; D gene: TRBD1
CDR3 DNA: TGTGCCAGCAGACGGGGTCGGACTGAAGCTTTCTTT; CDR3 protein: CASRRGRTEAFF; J gene: TRBJ1-1; V gene: TRBV6-5; clone size: -; D gene: -
CDR3 DNA: TGTGCCAGCAGGCCAACAGGGCTAAACACTGAAGCTTTCTTT; CDR3 protein: CASRPTGLNTEAFF; J gene: TRBJ1-1; V gene: TRBV11-1; clone size: -; D gene: -
CDR3 DNA: TGCAGCGTTGAGGCTAGCGCGAGCTCCTACAATGAGCAGTTCTTC; CDR3 protein: CSVEASASSYNEQFF; J gene: TRBJ2-1; V gene: TRBV29-1; clone size: -; D gene: -
CDR3 DNA: TGTGCCAGCAGCTCCCTCTCGCGGGGGGAGCTGTTTTTT; CDR3 protein: CASSSLSRGELFF; J gene: TRBJ2-2; V gene: TRBV7-3; clone size: -; D gene: -
CDR3 DNA: TGTGCCAGCTCACCACCAGGGAACTATGGCTACACCTTC; CDR3 protein: CASSPPGNYGYTF; J gene: TRBJ1-2; V gene: TRBV18; clone size: -; D gene: -
CDR3 DNA: TGTGCCAGCACCCTAGTAGGGGGCAGGACCGGGGAGCTGTTTTTT; CDR3 protein: CASTLVGGRTGELFF; J gene: TRBJ2-2; V gene: TRBV11-2; clone size: -; D gene: TRBD1
CDR3 DNA: TGTGCCTGGAGTGTAAGCTATTATCACGGGGAGCTGTTTTTT; CDR3 protein: CAWSVSYYHGELFF; J gene: TRBJ2-2; V gene: TRBV30; clone size: -; D gene: -
CDR3 DNA: TGTGCCACCAAGAGACAGGGGGCGTTTGAAAAACTGTTTTTT; CDR3 protein: CATKRQGAFEKLFF; J gene: TRBJ1-4; V gene: TRBV19; clone size: -; D gene: TRBD1
CDR3 DNA: TGCGCCAGCAGCCAAGGACTTGCGGGAGGCACAGATACGCAGTATTTT; CDR3 protein: CASSQGLAGGTDTQYF; J gene: TRBJ2-3; V gene: TRBV4-1; clone size: -; D gene: TRBD2
CDR3 DNA: TGTGCCAGCAGCCAAACTAGCCCGGAAGAGACCCAGTACTTC; CDR3 protein: CASSQTSPEETQYF; J gene: TRBJ2-5; V gene: TRBV3-1/TRBV3-2; clone size: -; D gene: -
CDR3 DNA: TGCAGCGTTGAGGGGCCGGCGAACACCGGGGAGCTGTTTTTT; CDR3 protein: CSVEGPANTGELFF; J gene: TRBJ2-2; V gene: TRBV29-1; clone size: few; D gene: -
CDR3 DNA: TGTGCCAGCAGTGACTTGAGAACTGAAGCTTTCTTT; CDR3 protein: CASSDLRTEAFF; J gene: TRBJ1-1; V gene: TRBV6-4; clone size: -; D gene: -
CDR3 DNA: TGCGCCAGCAGTGACGGCGGGAGAGGTACGCAGTATTTT; CDR3 protein: CASSDGGRGTQYF; J gene: TRBJ2-3; V gene: TRBV10-1; clone size: -; D gene: TRBD2
CDR3 DNA: TGTGCCAGCAGCCTCGGCGGGGACTCCTACGAGCAGTACTTC; CDR3 protein: CASSLGGDSYEQYF; J gene: TRBJ2-7; V gene: TRBV7-2; clone size: -; D gene: -
CDR3 DNA: TGTGCCAGCAGCCTCGGGACTACCTACCAAGAGACCCAGTACTTC; CDR3 protein: CASSLGTTYQETQYF; J gene: TRBJ2-5; V gene: TRBV5-8; clone size: few; D gene: TRBD2
CDR3 DNA: TGCGCCAGCAGCGGCGGCGCAGGGGGAACGAACACTGAAGCTTTCTTT; CDR3 protein: CASSGGAGGTNTEAFF; J gene: TRBJ1-1; V gene: TRBV5-1; clone size: once; D gene: TRBD1
CDR3 DNA: TGTGCCAGCAGGCAGAACCTCAAAGGGGGCGCAGATACGCAGTATTTT; CDR3 protein: CASRQNLKGGADTQYF; J gene: TRBJ2-3; V gene: TRBV28; clone size: few; D gene: TRBD1
CDR3 DNA: TGTGCCAGCAGCTTCGGGGGAGGAAGCGCAGATACGCAGTATTTT; CDR3 protein: CASSFGGGSADTQYF; J gene: TRBJ2-3; V gene: TRBV5-4; clone size: once; D gene: -
CDR3 DNA: TGTGCCAGCAGCGTCTATCCATCTAGCACAGATACGCAGTATTTT; CDR3 protein: CASSVYPSSTDTQYF; J gene: TRBJ2-3; V gene: TRBV9; clone size: few; D gene: -
CDR3 DNA: TGTGCCAGCAGCCAAGAGTGGCGAGGTACCCACGAGCAGTACTTC; CDR3 protein: CASSQEWRGTHEQYF; J gene: TRBJ2-7; V gene: TRBV4-2; clone size: few; D gene: -
CDR3 DNA: TGCGCCAGCAGCCAAGTGGGGCGAGAAGAGACCCAGTACTTC; CDR3 protein: CASSQVGREETQYF; J gene: TRBJ2-5; V gene: TRBV4-1; clone size: -; D gene: -
CDR3 DNA: TGTGCCAGCAGCTTCTACGGGAGAAGGGGATCCTACAATGAGCAGTTCTTC; CDR3 protein: CASSFYGRRGSYNEQFF; J gene: TRBJ2-1; V gene: TRBV7-2; clone size: -; D gene: -
CDR3 DNA: TGTGCCAGCAGTTTCAACGGGCCAGCCTACGAGCAGTACTTC; CDR3 protein: CASSFNGPAYEQYF; J gene: TRBJ2-7; V gene: TRBV28; clone size: few; D gene: -
CDR3 DNA: TGTGCCAGCAGCTCAGGGGTCTCGAACACCGGGGAGCTGTTTTTT; CDR3 protein: CASSSGVSNTGELFF; J gene: TRBJ2-2; V gene: TRBV7-2; clone size: once; D gene: -
CDR3 DNA: TGTGCCAGTAGTATAGTAGGCGATGGGGGAGAGACCCAGTACTTC; CDR3 protein: CASSIVGDGGETQYF; J gene: TRBJ2-5; V gene: TRBV19; clone size: -; D gene: -
CDR3 DNA: TGTGCCAGCAGTGAAGCGACTAGCGGGAGGGATGAGCAGTTCTTC; CDR3 protein: CASSEATSGRDEQFF; J gene: TRBJ2-1; V gene: TRBV2; clone size: -; D gene: TRBD2
CDR3 DNA: TGTGCCAGCAGCTTCGGCCAAGCGGGAGTCTACGAGCAGTACTTC; CDR3 protein: CASSFGQAGVYEQYF; J gene: TRBJ2-7; V gene: TRBV11-1; clone size: -; D gene: TRBD2
CDR3 DNA: TGTGCCACATCTATTACAGGGAGCAATCAGCCCCAGCATTTT; CDR3 protein: CATSITGSNQPQHF; J gene: TRBJ1-5; V gene: TRBV10-3; clone size: -; D gene: -
CDR3 DNA: TGTGCCAGCAGCTTAGATCTGGGGACTAGCGGGACTGAGCAGTACTTC; CDR3 protein: CASSLDLGTSGTEQYF; J gene: TRBJ2-7; V gene: TRBV7-9; clone size: -; D gene: TRBD2
CDR3 DNA: TGTGCCAGCATATCCAACTACGAGCAGTACTTC; CDR3 protein: CASISNYEQYF; J gene: TRBJ2-7; V gene: TRBV27; clone size: -; D gene: -